This is a list of T cell receptor beta chains from one sample in a study of blood T cell repertoires in COVID-19. Only in-frame clones appear in the TCRdb table, and some are missing; sequencing was by immunoSEQ multiplex PCR. Of roughly 180,000 clones listed, about 86% are singletons. Sequencing was carried out using peripheral blood. These receptors were obtained from a man in his late teens or twenties with acute or convalescent COVID-19. Each CDR3 is given with its conserved first and last residue. Each record gives: V gene, J gene, CDR3 length, clone size, D gene, CDR3 protein, CDR3 DNA. D genes are given only for firm matches. Only some rows state a clone size, as once, few, many or a class for expanded clones.

v_gene: TRBV19; j_gene: TRBJ1-5; len: 15; abundance: NA; d_gene: NA; CDR3aa: CASTKAGSGNQPQHF; CDR3nt: TGTGCCAGTACTAAAGCGGGCAGCGGCAATCAGCCCCAGCATTTT
v_gene: TRBV5-4; j_gene: TRBJ2-3; len: 14; abundance: once; d_gene: NA; CDR3aa: CASSQLEVPDTQYF; CDR3nt: TGTGCCAGCAGCCAACTAGAGGTCCCAGATACGCAGTATTTT
v_gene: TRBV13; j_gene: TRBJ1-1; len: 14; abundance: NA; d_gene: NA; CDR3aa: CASSPGQTIPRAFF; CDR3nt: TGTGCCAGCAGCCCCGGACAGACGATTCCTAGAGCTTTCTTT
v_gene: TRBV7-2; j_gene: TRBJ1-2; len: 14; abundance: NA; d_gene: NA; CDR3aa: CASSLGHSGIYVTF; CDR3nt: TGTGCCAGCAGCTTAGGACATTCGGGGATCTACGTAACCTTC
v_gene: TRBV10-3; j_gene: TRBJ1-1; len: 11; abundance: NA; d_gene: NA; CDR3aa: CAISDGTEAFF; CDR3nt: TGTGCCATCAGTGACGGCACTGAAGCTTTCTTT
v_gene: TRBV7-2; j_gene: TRBJ2-1; len: 15; abundance: NA; d_gene: TRBD2; CDR3aa: CASSLGLGAGNEQFF; CDR3nt: TGTGCCAGCAGCTTAGGGTTGGGAGCGGGGAATGAGCAGTTCTTC
v_gene: TRBV4-1; j_gene: TRBJ1-3; len: 15; abundance: NA; d_gene: NA; CDR3aa: CASSQDGGGGNTIYF; CDR3nt: TGCGCCAGCAGCCAAGATGGGGGCGGCGGAAACACCATATATTTT
v_gene: TRBV10-3; j_gene: TRBJ1-5; len: 14; abundance: NA; d_gene: NA; CDR3aa: CAISDSGSNQPQHF; CDR3nt: TGTGCCATCAGTGATTCGGGGAGCAATCAGCCCCAGCATTTT
v_gene: TRBV27; j_gene: TRBJ1-2; len: 20; abundance: NA; d_gene: NA; CDR3aa: CASSFKPPGAGTQLLYGYTF; CDR3nt: TGTGCCAGCAGTTTCAAACCCCCAGGAGCGGGGACCCAACTCCTCTATGGCTACACCTTC
v_gene: TRBV3-1/TRBV3-2; j_gene: TRBJ2-5; len: 12; abundance: NA; d_gene: NA; CDR3aa: CASSQPRETQYF; CDR3nt: TGTGCCAGCAGCCAACCGAGGGAGACCCAGTACTTC
v_gene: TRBV2; j_gene: TRBJ2-5; len: 15; abundance: NA; d_gene: TRBD1; CDR3aa: CASSMTGGPQETQYF; CDR3nt: TGTGCCAGCAGCATGACAGGGGGCCCACAAGAGACCCAGTACTTC
v_gene: TRBV9; j_gene: TRBJ2-3; len: 14; abundance: NA; d_gene: TRBD1; CDR3aa: CASSPRTGGDTQYF; CDR3nt: TGTGCCAGCAGCCCCAGGACAGGGGGAGATACGCAGTATTTT
v_gene: TRBV30; j_gene: TRBJ1-2; len: 13; abundance: once; d_gene: NA; CDR3aa: CAWSVGQIYGYTF; CDR3nt: TGTGCCTGGAGTGTAGGACAGATCTATGGCTACACCTTC
v_gene: TRBV4-2; j_gene: TRBJ2-6; len: 19; abundance: NA; d_gene: NA; CDR3aa: CASSQENLRVSSGANVLTF; CDR3nt: TGTGCCAGCAGCCAAGAGAACCTCAGGGTCAGCTCTGGGGCCAACGTCCTGACTTTC
v_gene: TRBV7-9; j_gene: TRBJ1-4; len: 16; abundance: NA; d_gene: TRBD1; CDR3aa: CASRGQGARKNEKLFF; CDR3nt: TGTGCCAGTAGAGGACAGGGGGCCCGAAAAAATGAAAAACTGTTTTTT
v_gene: TRBV24-1; j_gene: TRBJ2-2; len: 15; abundance: NA; d_gene: TRBD1; CDR3aa: CATSDPGQEAGELFF; CDR3nt: TGTGCCACCAGTGATCCGGGACAGGAAGCCGGGGAGCTGTTTTTT
v_gene: TRBV19; j_gene: TRBJ2-1; len: 19; abundance: NA; d_gene: NA; CDR3aa: CASFPGLGLHAYGNNEQFF; CDR3nt: TGTGCCAGTTTCCCCGGGTTAGGACTACACGCTTATGGGAACAATGAGCAGTTCTTC
v_gene: TRBV19; j_gene: TRBJ1-2; len: 13; abundance: NA; d_gene: NA; CDR3aa: CASSKTGAYGYTF; CDR3nt: TGTGCCAGTAGTAAGACAGGTGCCTATGGCTACACCTTC
v_gene: TRBV11-2; j_gene: TRBJ2-2; len: 15; abundance: once; d_gene: TRBD1; CDR3aa: CASSVGQGVTGELFF; CDR3nt: TGTGCCAGCAGCGTAGGACAGGGGGTAACCGGGGAGCTGTTTTTT
v_gene: TRBV30; j_gene: TRBJ2-5; len: 11; abundance: NA; d_gene: NA; CDR3aa: CAWSGLETQYF; CDR3nt: TGTGCCTGGAGTGGACTGGAGACCCAGTACTTC
v_gene: TRBV7-9; j_gene: TRBJ1-3; len: 18; abundance: few; d_gene: TRBD1; CDR3aa: CASSLPGTGGFSGNTIYF; CDR3nt: TGTGCCAGCAGCTTACCTGGGACAGGGGGCTTCTCTGGAAACACCATATATTTT
v_gene: TRBV4-2; j_gene: TRBJ2-7; len: 15; abundance: NA; d_gene: TRBD2; CDR3aa: CASSLKGTSGAEQYF; CDR3nt: TGTGCCAGCAGCCTAAAAGGGACTAGCGGGGCCGAGCAGTACTTC
v_gene: TRBV2; j_gene: TRBJ1-5; len: 14; abundance: NA; d_gene: TRBD1; CDR3aa: CASSGQGENQPQHF; CDR3nt: TGTGCCAGCAGTGGACAGGGGGAGAATCAGCCCCAGCATTTT
v_gene: TRBV15; j_gene: TRBJ2-3; len: 15; abundance: NA; d_gene: NA; CDR3aa: CATSSRSVTADTQYF; CDR3nt: TGTGCCACCAGCTCTAGGAGTGTAACTGCAGATACGCAGTATTTT
v_gene: TRBV30; j_gene: TRBJ2-5; len: 15; abundance: NA; d_gene: TRBD2; CDR3aa: CAWSLKGLVKETQYF; CDR3nt: TGTGCCTGGAGTCTTAAAGGACTAGTCAAAGAGACCCAGTACTTC
v_gene: TRBV10-2; j_gene: TRBJ2-6; len: 18; abundance: NA; d_gene: TRBD1; CDR3aa: CASRAPGTGGAGANVLTF; CDR3nt: TGCGCCAGCAGGGCACCCGGGACAGGGGGCGCTGGGGCCAACGTCCTGACTTTC
v_gene: TRBV4-2; j_gene: TRBJ1-3; len: 18; abundance: NA; d_gene: NA; CDR3aa: CASSQDSARGDSGNTIYF; CDR3nt: TGTGCCAGCAGCCAAGATAGTGCTCGGGGAGATTCTGGAAACACCATATATTTT
v_gene: TRBV6-5; j_gene: TRBJ1-4; len: 14; abundance: once; d_gene: NA; CDR3aa: CASSSHIANEKLFF; CDR3nt: TGTGCCAGCAGTTCCCATATAGCTAATGAAAAACTGTTTTTT
v_gene: TRBV24-1; j_gene: TRBJ2-3; len: 17; abundance: NA; d_gene: NA; CDR3aa: CATSDHSTESSTDTQYF; CDR3nt: TGTGCCACCAGCGACCACTCGACAGAATCTAGCACAGATACGCAGTATTTT
v_gene: TRBV7-3; j_gene: TRBJ2-7; len: 17; abundance: NA; d_gene: NA; CDR3aa: CASRKPLVSDSSYEQYF; CDR3nt: TGTGCCAGCAGGAAACCCCTGGTTTCAGACAGCTCCTACGAGCAGTACTTC
v_gene: TRBV6-5; j_gene: TRBJ2-6; len: 15; abundance: once; d_gene: NA; CDR3aa: CASSLQGSGANVLTF; CDR3nt: TGTGCCAGCAGTTTACAGGGATCTGGGGCCAACGTCCTGACTTTC
v_gene: TRBV6-4; j_gene: TRBJ2-3; len: 16; abundance: few; d_gene: NA; CDR3aa: CASSKRWGTGTDTQYF; CDR3nt: TGTGCCAGCAGTAAAAGGTGGGGGACTGGCACAGATACGCAGTATTTT
v_gene: TRBV6-2/TRBV6-3; j_gene: TRBJ1-2; len: 16; abundance: NA; d_gene: TRBD1; CDR3aa: CASSFADRRAGYGYTF; CDR3nt: TGTGCCAGCAGTTTTGCGGACAGGCGGGCTGGCTATGGCTACACCTTC
v_gene: TRBV29-1; j_gene: TRBJ2-3; len: 16; abundance: NA; d_gene: NA; CDR3aa: CSVVGLENTSTDTQYF; CDR3nt: TGCAGCGTTGTGGGGCTGGAGAACACTAGCACAGATACGCAGTATTTT
v_gene: TRBV2; j_gene: TRBJ2-3; len: 15; abundance: NA; d_gene: NA; CDR3aa: CASRLGDISTDTQYF; CDR3nt: TGTGCCAGCAGGTTGGGGGACATTTCCACAGATACGCAGTATTTT
v_gene: TRBV2; j_gene: TRBJ2-1; len: 16; abundance: NA; d_gene: NA; CDR3aa: CASSERGGQGGNEQFF; CDR3nt: TGTGCCAGCAGTGAACGTGGAGGGCAGGGGGGCAATGAGCAGTTCTTC
v_gene: TRBV19; j_gene: TRBJ1-5; len: 15; abundance: NA; d_gene: NA; CDR3aa: CASSIGISGNQPQHF; CDR3nt: TGTGCCAGTAGTATAGGGATAAGCGGCAATCAGCCCCAGCATTTT
v_gene: TRBV6-1; j_gene: TRBJ2-7; len: 15; abundance: NA; d_gene: NA; CDR3aa: CASSEGAGLPYEQYF; CDR3nt: TGTGCCAGCAGTGAAGGGGCAGGGTTACCCTACGAGCAGTACTTC
v_gene: TRBV10-2; j_gene: TRBJ1-1; len: 13; abundance: NA; d_gene: NA; CDR3aa: CASSGQTQTEAFF; CDR3nt: TGCGCCAGCAGTGGACAGACACAGACTGAAGCTTTCTTT
v_gene: TRBV7-3; j_gene: TRBJ2-3; len: 15; abundance: once; d_gene: TRBD2; CDR3aa: CASSPGTSGTDTQYF; CDR3nt: TGTGCCAGCAGCCCCGGGACTAGCGGCACAGATACGCAGTATTTT
v_gene: TRBV5-4; j_gene: TRBJ1-2; len: 14; abundance: NA; d_gene: NA; CDR3aa: CASSRDTGIGGYTF; CDR3nt: TGTGCCAGCAGCCGGGACACAGGGATAGGTGGCTACACCTTC
v_gene: TRBV5-6; j_gene: TRBJ1-4; len: 17; abundance: NA; d_gene: TRBD1; CDR3aa: CASSYGQGIATNEKLFF; CDR3nt: TGTGCCAGCAGCTACGGACAGGGCATAGCAACTAATGAAAAACTGTTTTTT
v_gene: TRBV14; j_gene: TRBJ1-2; len: 12; abundance: NA; d_gene: TRBD1; CDR3aa: CASSQTGGGYTF; CDR3nt: TGTGCCAGCAGCCAGACAGGGGGCGGCTACACCTTC
v_gene: TRBV5-4; j_gene: TRBJ2-2; len: 15; abundance: few; d_gene: NA; CDR3aa: CASSLDREFTGELFF; CDR3nt: TGTGCCAGCAGCTTGGACAGGGAATTTACCGGGGAGCTGTTTTTT
v_gene: TRBV30; j_gene: TRBJ1-1; len: 11; abundance: NA; d_gene: NA; CDR3aa: CAWRGGQGAFF; CDR3nt: TGTGCCTGGAGGGGGGGGCAGGGAGCTTTCTTT
v_gene: TRBV7-9; j_gene: TRBJ2-3; len: 15; abundance: NA; d_gene: NA; CDR3aa: CASSLIGRGTDTQYF; CDR3nt: TGTGCCAGCAGCTTAATTGGCAGGGGCACAGATACGCAGTATTTT
v_gene: TRBV30; j_gene: TRBJ1-6; len: 13; abundance: NA; d_gene: NA; CDR3aa: CAWSRQADSPLHF; CDR3nt: TGTGCCTGGAGTAGGCAAGCGGATTCACCCCTCCACTTT
v_gene: TRBV19; j_gene: TRBJ1-1; len: 17; abundance: NA; d_gene: TRBD1; CDR3aa: CASSMRAYGTGNTEAFF; CDR3nt: TGTGCCAGTAGTATGAGGGCCTATGGGACAGGGAACACTGAAGCTTTCTTT
v_gene: TRBV6-2/TRBV6-3; j_gene: TRBJ2-7; len: 11; abundance: once; d_gene: NA; CDR3aa: CASSLNYEQYF; CDR3nt: TGTGCCAGCAGTCTAAACTACGAGCAGTACTTC
v_gene: TRBV25-1; j_gene: TRBJ2-2; len: 17; abundance: few; d_gene: TRBD1; CDR3aa: CASRETGGVLGTGELFF; CDR3nt: TGTGCCAGCAGAGAGACAGGGGGCGTTTTGGGCACCGGGGAGCTGTTTTTT
v_gene: TRBV18; j_gene: TRBJ1-2; len: 13; abundance: NA; d_gene: TRBD1; CDR3aa: CASSPRGQDGYTF; CDR3nt: TGTGCCAGCTCACCAAGAGGACAGGATGGCTACACCTTC
v_gene: TRBV9; j_gene: TRBJ1-1; len: 14; abundance: NA; d_gene: NA; CDR3aa: CASSRIQGGTEAFF; CDR3nt: TGTGCCAGCAGCCGCATACAGGGAGGGACTGAAGCTTTCTTT
v_gene: TRBV6-5; j_gene: TRBJ2-7; len: 16; abundance: NA; d_gene: TRBD2; CDR3aa: CASSYGLAGSSYEQYF; CDR3nt: TGTGCCAGCAGTTATGGACTAGCGGGGAGCTCCTACGAGCAGTACTTC